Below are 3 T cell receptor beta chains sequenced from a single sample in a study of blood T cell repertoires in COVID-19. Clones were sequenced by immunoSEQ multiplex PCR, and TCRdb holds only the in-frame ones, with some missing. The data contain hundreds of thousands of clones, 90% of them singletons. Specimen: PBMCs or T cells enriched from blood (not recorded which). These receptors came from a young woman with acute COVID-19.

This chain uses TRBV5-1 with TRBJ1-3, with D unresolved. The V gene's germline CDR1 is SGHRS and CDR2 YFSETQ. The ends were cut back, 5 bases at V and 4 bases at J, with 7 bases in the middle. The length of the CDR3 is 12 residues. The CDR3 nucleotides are TGCGCCAGCAGTAGTAACGGAAACACCATATATTTT. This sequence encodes CASSSNGNTIYF. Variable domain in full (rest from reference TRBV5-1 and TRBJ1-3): KAGVTQTPRYLIKTRGQQVTLSCSPISGHRSVSWYQQTPGQGLQFLFEYFSETQRNKGNFPGRFSGRQFSNSRSEMNVSTLELGDSALYLCASSSNGNTIYFGEGSWLTVV.

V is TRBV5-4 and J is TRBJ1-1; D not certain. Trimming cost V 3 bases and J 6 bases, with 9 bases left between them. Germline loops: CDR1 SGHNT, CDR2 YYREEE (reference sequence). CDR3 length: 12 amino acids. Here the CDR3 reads CASSSSLAEAFF. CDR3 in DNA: TGTGCCAGCAGCTCCAGCCTAGCTGAAGCTTTCTTT.

The CDR3 DNA follows: TGTGCCAGCAGCTCCGCGGGAGCTGGCGGGGAGCTGTTTTTT. This translates into CASSSAGAGGELFF. The chain uses TRBV7-9 and TRBJ2-2; 7 nucleotides match TRBD2. V was clipped by 4 bases and J by 7 bases; unmatched bases: 6. The CDR3 has 14 residues. From germline, CDR1 is SEHNR and CDR2 FQNEAQ (reference sequence). Full variable domain (outside the CDR3, taken from reference TRBV7-9 and TRBJ2-2): DTGVSQNPRHKITKRGQNVTFRCDPISEHNRLYWYRQTLGQGPEFLTYFQNEAQLEKSRLLSDRFSAERPKGSFSTLEIQRTEQGDSAMYLCASSSAGAGGELFFGEGSRLTVL.